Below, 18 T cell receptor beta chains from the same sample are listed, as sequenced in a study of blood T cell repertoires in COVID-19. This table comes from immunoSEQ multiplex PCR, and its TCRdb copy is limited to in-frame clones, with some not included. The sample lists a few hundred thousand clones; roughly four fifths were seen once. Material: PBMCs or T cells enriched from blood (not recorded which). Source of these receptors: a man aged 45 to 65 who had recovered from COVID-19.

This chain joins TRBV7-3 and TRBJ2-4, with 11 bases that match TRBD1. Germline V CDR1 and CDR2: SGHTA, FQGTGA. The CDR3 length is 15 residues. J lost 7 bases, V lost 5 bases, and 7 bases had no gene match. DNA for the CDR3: TGTGCCAGCAGCCCAACCGGGACAGGGGGGAACATTCAGTACTTC. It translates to CASSPTGTGGNIQYF.

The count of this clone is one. Here the CDR3 reads CASSLVRGGNEQFF. CDR3 DNA: TGTGCCAGCAGCTTAGTAAGGGGGGGGAATGAGCAGTTCTTC. V is TRBV7-8 and J is TRBJ2-1, with D possibly TRBD2 on 7 matching bases. Trimming removed 1 base at V and 7 bases at J, with 11 bases between. The CDR3 runs to 14 residues. Germline V CDR1 and CDR2: SGHVS, FQNEAQ.

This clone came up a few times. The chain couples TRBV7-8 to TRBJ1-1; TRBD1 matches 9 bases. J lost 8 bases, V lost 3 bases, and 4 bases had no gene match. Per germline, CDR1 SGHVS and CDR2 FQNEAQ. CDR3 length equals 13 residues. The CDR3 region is CASSFDRGREAFF. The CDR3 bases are TGTGCCAGCAGCTTTGACAGGGGGAGAGAAGCTTTCTTT.

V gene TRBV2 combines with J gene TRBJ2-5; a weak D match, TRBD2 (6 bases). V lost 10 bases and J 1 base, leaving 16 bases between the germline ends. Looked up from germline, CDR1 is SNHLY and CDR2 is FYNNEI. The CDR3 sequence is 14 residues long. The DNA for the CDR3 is TGTGCCATCGTTGGGGAGGAGGGCCAAGAGACCCAGTACTTC. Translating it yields CAIVGEEGQETQYF.

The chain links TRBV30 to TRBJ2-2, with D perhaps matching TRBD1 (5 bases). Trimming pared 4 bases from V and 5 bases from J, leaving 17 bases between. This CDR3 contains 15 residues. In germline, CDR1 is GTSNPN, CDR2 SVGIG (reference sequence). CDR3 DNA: TGTGCCTGGAAAGGTCCAGGGATTAGTACCGGGGAGCTGTTTTTT. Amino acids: CAWKGPGISTGELFF.

The CDR3 bases are TGTGCCAGCAGCCGCGGGGCGCCGCTCTCTGGAAACACCATATATTTT. Translated, it gives CASSRGAPLSGNTIYF. The rearrangement links TRBV4-2 to TRBJ1-3; tentative D call: TRBD1 (5 bases). The CDR3 spans 16 residues. Germline-derived CDR1 and CDR2 are LGHNA and YNFKEQ. Trimming removed 4 bases at V and 0 bases at J, with 13 bases between.

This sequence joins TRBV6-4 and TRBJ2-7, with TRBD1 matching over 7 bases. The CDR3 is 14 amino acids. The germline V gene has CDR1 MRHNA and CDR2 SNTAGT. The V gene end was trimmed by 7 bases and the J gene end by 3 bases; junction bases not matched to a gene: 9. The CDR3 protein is CASTTTTGFYEQYF. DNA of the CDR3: TGTGCCAGCACCACCACGACAGGGTTCTACGAGCAGTACTTC.

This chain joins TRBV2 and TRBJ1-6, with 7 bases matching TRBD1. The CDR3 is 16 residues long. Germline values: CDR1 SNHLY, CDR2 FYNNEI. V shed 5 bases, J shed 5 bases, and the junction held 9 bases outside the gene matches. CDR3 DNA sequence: TGTGCCAGCAGTTACCAGGGGACAGCCGATAATTCACCCCTCCACTTT. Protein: CASSYQGTADNSPLHF.

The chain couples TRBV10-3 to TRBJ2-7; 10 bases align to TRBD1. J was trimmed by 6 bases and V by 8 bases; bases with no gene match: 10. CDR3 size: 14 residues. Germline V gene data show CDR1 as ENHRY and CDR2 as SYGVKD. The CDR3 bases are TGTGCCATCGGGCCGACAGGGGGCCCTTCCGAGCAGTACTTC. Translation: CAIGPTGGPSEQYF.

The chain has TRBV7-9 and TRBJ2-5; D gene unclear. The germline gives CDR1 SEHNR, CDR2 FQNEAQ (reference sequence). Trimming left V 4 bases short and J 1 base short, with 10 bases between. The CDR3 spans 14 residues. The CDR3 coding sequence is TGTGCCAGCAGCTCCTTTCGGGTCCAAGAGACCCAGTACTTC. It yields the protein CASSSFRVQETQYF.

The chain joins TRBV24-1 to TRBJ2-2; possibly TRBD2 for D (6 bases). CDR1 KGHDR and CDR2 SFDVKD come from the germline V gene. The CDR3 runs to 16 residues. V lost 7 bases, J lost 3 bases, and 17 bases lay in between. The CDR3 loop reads CATSSGEAVDTGELFF. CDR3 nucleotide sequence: TGTGCCACCAGCTCCGGGGAGGCGGTGGACACCGGGGAGCTGTTTTTT.

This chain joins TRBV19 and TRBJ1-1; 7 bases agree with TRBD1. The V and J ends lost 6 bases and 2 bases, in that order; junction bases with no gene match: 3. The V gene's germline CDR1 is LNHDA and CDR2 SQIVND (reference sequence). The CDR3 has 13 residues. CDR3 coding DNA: TGTGCCAGTAGGTACAGGGGTAACACTGAAGCTTTCTTT. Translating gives CASRYRGNTEAFF.

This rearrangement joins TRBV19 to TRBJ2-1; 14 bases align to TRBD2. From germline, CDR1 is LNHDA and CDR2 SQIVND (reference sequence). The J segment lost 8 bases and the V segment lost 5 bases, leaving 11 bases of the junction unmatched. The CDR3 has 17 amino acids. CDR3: CASSLVTSGRAFHEQFF. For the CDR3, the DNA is TGTGCCAGTAGTTTGGTGACTAGCGGGAGGGCTTTCCATGAGCAGTTCTTC.

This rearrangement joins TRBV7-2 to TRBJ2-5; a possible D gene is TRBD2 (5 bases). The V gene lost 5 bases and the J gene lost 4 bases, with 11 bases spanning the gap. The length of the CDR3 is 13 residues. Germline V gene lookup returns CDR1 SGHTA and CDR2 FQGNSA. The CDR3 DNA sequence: TGTGCCAGCAGCCCGGGGTGGGGAGAGACCCAGTACTTC. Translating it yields CASSPGWGETQYF.

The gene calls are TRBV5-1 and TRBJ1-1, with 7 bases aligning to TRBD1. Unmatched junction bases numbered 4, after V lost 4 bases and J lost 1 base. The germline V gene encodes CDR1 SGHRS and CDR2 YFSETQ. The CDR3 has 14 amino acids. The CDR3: CASSPGQPNTEAFF. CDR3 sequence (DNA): TGCGCCAGCAGCCCGGGACAGCCGAACACTGAAGCTTTCTTT.

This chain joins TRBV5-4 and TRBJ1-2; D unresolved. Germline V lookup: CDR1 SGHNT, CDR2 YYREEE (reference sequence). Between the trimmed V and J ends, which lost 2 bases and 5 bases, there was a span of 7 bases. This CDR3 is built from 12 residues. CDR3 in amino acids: CASSLDTYGYTF. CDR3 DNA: TGTGCCAGCAGCTTAGACACTTATGGCTACACCTTC.

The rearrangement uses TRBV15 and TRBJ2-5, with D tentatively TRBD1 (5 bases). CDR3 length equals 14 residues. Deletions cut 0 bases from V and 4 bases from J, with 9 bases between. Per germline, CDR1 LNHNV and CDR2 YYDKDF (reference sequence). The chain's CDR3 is CATSRDLGRETQYF. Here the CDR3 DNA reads TGTGCCACCAGCAGAGATCTGGGGCGAGAGACCCAGTACTTC.

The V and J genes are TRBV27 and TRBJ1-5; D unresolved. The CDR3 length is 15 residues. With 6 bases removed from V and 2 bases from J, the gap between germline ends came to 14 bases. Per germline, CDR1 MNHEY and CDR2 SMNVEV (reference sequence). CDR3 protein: CASRYSGRGNQPQHF. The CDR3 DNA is TGTGCCAGCAGATATAGCGGGAGAGGCAATCAGCCCCAGCATTTT.